The 28 T cell receptor beta chains in this list originate from one sample, sequenced in a study of CD8 T cells in ankylosing spondylitis. TCRdb re-analysed the 5' RACE reads in MiXCR, keeping a single row per CDR3 protein. The sample yields about 64,000 distinct CDR3 sequences, approximately 5.7% seen once. Sequencing was performed on synovial fluid, either unsorted or a sorted T cell fraction (not recorded which). All receptors come from a male donor with ankylosing spondylitis.

This clonotype was picked up a small number of times. V and J are TRBV28 and TRBJ2-5; 8 positions agree with TRBD1. The trim removed 3 bases at V and 3 bases at J, leaving 3 bases unmatched. Germline loops: CDR1 MDHEN, CDR2 SYDVKM. CDR3 length equals 14 residues. The CDR3 is CASSFPGQEETQYF. The CDR3 DNA is TGTGCCAGCAGTTTTCCGGGACAGGAAGAGACCCAGTACTTC.

The chain joins TRBV20-1 to TRBJ2-1; 8 nucleotides match TRBD2. V lost 7 bases, J lost 6 bases, and 11 bases stayed unmatched. The germline V gene has CDR1 DFQATT and CDR2 SNEGSKA (reference sequence). This CDR3 region has 14 residues. CDR3 DNA sequence: TGCAGTGGCCGACTAGCGACTGGGGCCAATGAGCAGTTCTTC. This codes for CSGRLATGANEQFF.

The chain recombines TRBV27 with TRBJ1-5; 7 nucleotides align to TRBD1. V was clipped by 4 bases and J by 3 bases; unmatched bases: 6. CDR1 is MNHEY and CDR2 is SMNVEV in the germline V gene (reference sequence). The CDR3 runs 15 residues. CDR3 in DNA: TGTGCCAGCAGTTCCCGGGACAGCGTCAATCAGCCCCAGCATTTT. Encoded protein: CASSSRDSVNQPQHF.

Ten or more counts support this clonotype. The chain is built from TRBV7-8 and TRBJ2-7, with 10 positions matching TRBD1. Trimming at V came to 0 bases and at J to 7 bases, leaving 9 bases not matched to a gene. The CDR3 runs 16 residues. Per germline, CDR1 SGHVS and CDR2 FQNEAQ. CDR3 sequence (DNA): TGTGCCAGCAGCTTAGCCCTCGGGACAGGGGCGGGAGAGCAGTACTTC. Translating gives CASSLALGTGAGEQYF.

The V and J genes are TRBV15 and TRBJ1-1, with D perhaps TRBD1 (5 bases). V lost 0 bases to trimming and J lost 1 base, with 9 bases between them. Germline CDR1 reads LNHNV; CDR2 reads YYDKDF (reference sequence). This CDR3 contains 15 residues. The CDR3 DNA reads as TGTGCCACCAGCAGAGATGCGGGGGGGAACACTGAAGCTTTCTTT. Its protein is CATSRDAGGNTEAFF.

The V and J genes are TRBV7-2 and TRBJ1-5; no definite D call. The V and J ends lost 5 bases and 4 bases respectively, with 9 bases between them. Germline loops: CDR1 SGHTA, CDR2 FQGNSA. There are 13 residues in the CDR3. The CDR3 nucleotides read TGTGCCAGCAGCCTCGAATTAAATCAGCCCCAGCATTTT. It encodes CASSLELNQPQHF.

This clonotype was seen ten or more times. This chain's CDR3 is CASSVGWTGGYEQYF. The CDR3 coding sequence is TGTGCCAGCAGCGTAGGCTGGACAGGGGGGTACGAGCAGTACTTC. The chain has TRBV9 and TRBJ2-7; 10 bases line up with TRBD1. Germline loops: CDR1 SGDLS, CDR2 YYNGEE. The CDR3 is 15 amino acids. After removal of 0 bases from V and 4 bases from J, the junction contained 4 bases not matched to a gene.

This clonotype came up many times. The chain uses TRBV29-1 and TRBJ2-5, with D perhaps TRBD1 (5 bases). The CDR3 is 12 amino acids. Germline lookup yields CDR1 SQVTM and CDR2 ANQGSEA. V shed 2 bases and J shed 3 bases, with 7 bases lying between them. CDR3 in DNA: TGCAGCGTTGAACGCAGGGAAGAGACCCAGTACTTC. It codes for CSVERREETQYF.

This clonotype showed up many times. The junction and the germline gene differ at one end; a read error may be behind it. The chain uses TRBV7-2 and TRBJ2-3; no clear D. CDR1 and CDR2 from the germline V gene are SGHTA and FQGNSA. The CDR3 spans 14 residues. As DNA, the CDR3 is TGTGCCAGCACCTTAGATCAGGGCACAGATACGCAGTATTTT. This translates into CASTLDQGTDTQYF.

CDR3 sequence: CATSLWNGTVNTGELFF. The CDR3 nucleotides are TGTGCCACCAGTTTGTGGAACGGGACAGTCAACACCGGGGAGCTGTTTTTT. The chain carries TRBV24-1 and TRBJ2-2; 7 nucleotides align to TRBD1. The V and J ends lost 6 bases and 2 bases, in that order; junction bases with no gene match: 11. The CDR3 has 17 amino acids. Germline values: CDR1 KGHDR, CDR2 SFDVKD.

There are many counts of this clonotype. J is TRBJ2-2 and V is TRBV29-1; D remains ambiguous. Germline CDR1 SQVTM, CDR2 ANQGSEA. Trimming cost V 4 bases and J 3 bases, with 12 bases left between them. The CDR3 runs 14 residues. CDR3 sequence: CSVARSGDTGELFF. The DNA for the CDR3 is TGCAGCGTTGCCCGCTCGGGCGACACCGGGGAGCTGTTTTTT.

This clonotype was picked up many times. This CDR3 reads CASSTPGQGTDTQYF. The CDR3 nucleotides are TGTGCCAGCAGTACCCCGGGACAGGGCACAGATACGCAGTATTTT. This chain uses TRBV28 with TRBJ2-3, with TRBD1 matching over 8 bases. V dropped 5 bases and J dropped 1; count of bases not matched to a gene: 5. Per the germline V gene, CDR1 is MDHEN and CDR2 is SYDVKM. The CDR3 consists of 15 residues.

This clonotype rates as medium-sized. The CDR3 region has the DNA TGTGCCACCAGTGACGCTGATTGGCAGCCCCAGCATTTT. Translated, it gives CATSDADWQPQHF. This chain joins TRBV24-1 and TRBJ1-5; D not resolved. Germline CDR1 reads KGHDR; CDR2 reads SFDVKD. V was pared by 4 bases and J by 7 bases, with 10 bases between. The CDR3 contains 13 residues.

This clonotype was seen at least ten times. The chain uses TRBV9 and TRBJ2-7; 10 bases are shared with TRBD1. This CDR3 comprises 16 residues. In germline, CDR1 is SGDLS, CDR2 YYNGEE. V shed 4 bases and J 4 bases; nucleotides not matched to a gene: 11. The CDR3 loop reads CASSLRPGQGSYEQYF. CDR3 in DNA: TGTGCCAGCAGCTTAAGACCGGGACAGGGGTCGTACGAGCAGTACTTC.

The rearrangement uses TRBV7-3 and TRBJ1-1; the D is unclear. The germline V gene encodes CDR1 SGHTA and CDR2 FQGTGA. The CDR3 loop spans 13 amino acids. V lost 5 bases and J 5 bases, leaving 12 bases between the germline ends. The chain's CDR3 is CASSQAPRTEAFF. The DNA for the CDR3 is TGTGCCAGCAGCCAGGCTCCTAGGACTGAAGCTTTCTTT.

The J gene is TRBJ1-5, the V gene TRBV21-1; no check of the table's D call, TRBD1, against the DNA was made. TRBV21-1 is a pseudogene locus. There are 15 residues in the CDR3. This CDR3 is CAKTRRKATYQPQHF. In DNA form, the CDR3 reads TGTGCCAAAACCCGGAGAAAGGCTACTTATCAGCCCCAGCATTTT.

This clonotype was observed at least ten times. The chain uses TRBV27 and TRBJ2-7; D assignment may be TRBD1 or TRBD2 (5 bases each). Germline values: CDR1 MNHEY, CDR2 SMNVEV (reference sequence). Trimming took off 4 bases at V and 0 bases at J, with 16 bases between the two ends. The CDR3 spans 16 residues. The CDR3 region has the DNA TGTGCCAGCAGTTCTAGTCGGGGCGGGCCCTCCTACGAGCAGTACTTC. It translates to CASSSSRGGPSYEQYF.

This clonotype has ten or more counts. The chain combines TRBV2 with TRBJ2-2; D is possibly TRBD2 (6 bases). Trimming took off 6 bases at V and 0 bases at J, with 8 bases between the two ends. Germline CDR1 is SNHLY and CDR2 is FYNNEI. The CDR3 runs to 14 residues. The CDR3 DNA reads TGTGCCAGCAGGGGAGGCGCGAACACCGGGGAGCTGTTTTTT. Translating gives CASRGGANTGELFF.

This clonotype was counted only a few times. The gene calls are TRBV11-2 and TRBJ2-5; tentative D call: TRBD2 (6 bases). Germline CDR1 reads SGHAT; CDR2 reads FQNNGV. The CDR3 is 15 amino acids. V was clipped by 4 bases and J by 2 bases, with 14 bases between them. CDR3 bases: TGTGCCAGCAGCTCATACGGGGGTGAACAAGAGACCCAGTACTTC. Amino acids: CASSSYGGEQETQYF.

This chain links TRBV7-6 with TRBJ2-7; the D gene is possibly TRBD2 (5 bases). Looked up from germline, CDR1 is SGHVS and CDR2 is FNYEAQ. This CDR3 contains 14 residues. The V gene lost 0 bases and the J gene lost 3 bases, with 9 bases spanning the gap. CDR3 nucleotide sequence: TGTGCCAGCAGCTTAGCGGTAGGGAGCTACGAGCAGTACTTC. Translating it yields CASSLAVGSYEQYF. Filled out from reference TRBV7-6 and TRBJ2-7, the complete variable domain reads GAGVSQSPRYKVTKRGQDVALRCDPISGHVSLYWYRQALGQGPEFLTYFNYEAQQDKSGLPNDRFSAERPEGSISTLTIQRTEQRDSAMYRCASSLAVGSYEQYFGPGTRLTVT.

The genes are TRBV30 and TRBJ2-3, with D uncertain. Per the germline V gene, CDR1 is GTSNPN and CDR2 is SVGIG (reference sequence). The CDR3 contains 14 residues. Here the CDR3 reads CAGSKDRNTDTQYF. Written as DNA, the CDR3 is TGTGCTGGGTCGAAGGACCGAAACACAGATACGCAGTATTTT.

This clonotype occurred many times. The genes are TRBV28 and TRBJ1-4; 9 bases match TRBD1. The germline V gene has CDR1 MDHEN and CDR2 SYDVKM. The V gene end was trimmed by 5 bases and the J gene end by 8 bases; junction bases not matched to a gene: 15. The CDR3 is 17 residues long. The DNA for the CDR3 is TGTGCCAGCAGTCTAGGGGCCGGGACAGGGTTAGTCGAAAAACTGTTTTTT. Residues: CASSLGAGTGLVEKLFF.

This chain links TRBV20-1 with TRBJ2-5; 8 bases map to TRBD2. CDR1 and CDR2 from the germline V gene are DFQATT and SNEGSKA (reference sequence). The CDR3 is made up of 16 amino acids. Unmatched junction bases numbered 11, after V lost 3 bases and J lost 2 bases. CDR3 DNA sequence: TGCAGTGCTAGTGACCCCGCAGCGGGAGCGCAAGAGACCCAGTACTTC. Translated, it gives CSASDPAAGAQETQYF.

This chain links TRBV3-1 with TRBJ1-5, with D uncertain. Germline assignment: CDR1 LGHDT and CDR2 YNNKEL (reference sequence). V was shortened by 3 bases and J by 5 bases, with 5 bases between the two germline ends. The CDR3 loop spans 12 amino acids. The CDR3 reads CASSQLDQPQHF. The CDR3 DNA reads TGTGCCAGCAGCCAGTTAGATCAGCCCCAGCATTTT.

This clonotype has a count of ten or more. The rearrangement links TRBV29-1 to TRBJ1-1, with D uncertain. Trimming cost V 3 bases and J 2 bases, with 10 bases left between them. Germline V lookup: CDR1 SQVTM, CDR2 ANQGSEA. The CDR3 runs to 13 residues. The CDR3 DNA reads as TGCAGCGTTGACTCCGGATTTAACACTGAAGCTTTCTTT. Translating gives CSVDSGFNTEAFF.

This clonotype was counted many times. The chain uses TRBV6-6 and TRBJ2-4; D assignment may be TRBD1 or TRBD2 (5 bases each). CDR3 length: 12 amino acids. The V and J ends lost 6 bases and 5 bases respectively, with 8 bases between them. Germline V gene data show CDR1 as MNHNY and CDR2 as SVGAGI (reference sequence). In DNA, the CDR3 is TGTGCCAGCAGCCGGGACCAAAACATTCAGTACTTC. This gives the protein CASSRDQNIQYF.

This clonotype showed up just a few times. J is TRBJ1-1 and V is TRBV18; 10 bases map to TRBD1. V gave up 2 bases and J gave up 1 base; unmatched junction bases: 7. This CDR3 contains 17 residues. CDR1 is KGHSH, CDR2 LQKENI, per germline. The CDR3 bases are TGTGCCAGCTCACCAGCGACAGGGGGCGCGTCGAACACTGAAGCTTTCTTT. Translating it yields CASSPATGGASNTEAFF.

In its sample, this clonotype is medium-sized. The V and J genes are TRBV4-1 and TRBJ1-2; the D is unclear. CDR1 and CDR2 from the germline V gene are MGHRA and YSYEKL. There are 17 residues in the CDR3. V lost 1 base to trimming and J lost 4 bases, with 19 bases between them. CDR3 residues: CASSQGLGTEGAYGYTF. The DNA for the CDR3 is TGCGCCAGCAGCCAAGGCTTGGGTACGGAGGGTGCCTATGGCTACACCTTC.